The sequence of this TCR beta chain was determined in a study of Ad26.COV2.S vaccination and SARS-CoV-2 variants. Study-level information: Doses of Ad26.COV2.S were injected into muscle once or twice, 56 days apart.

The CDR3 length is 17 residues. The germline V gene encodes CDR1 LGHNA and CDR2 YSLEER. V was pared by 0 bases and J by 2 bases, with 16 bases between. Study-level points and caveats: Researchers cautioned that TCR breadth and depth analyses may have underestimated total T cell responses. In vaccinated individuals, spike-specific CD8+ and CD4+ T cell responses reportedly displayed substantial breadth.

Using immunoSEQ multiplex PCR, the repertoire was profiled, and TCRdb retains in-frame clones only, with some absent. The sample lists 300,000 to 400,000 clones; 70% to 90% were seen once. This clone was found once. The antigen is unknown. Stated treatment: about 20 received Ad26.COV2.S at low or high dose, single or two shots; 5 received placebo; per-sample allocation not given. Each sample was drawn 63 days after the first injection (of vaccine or placebo). A Boston donor was an adult aged 18-55 years. The sequenced sample was peripheral blood, obtained in a trial of Ad26.COV2.S vaccine versus placebo. The source of this sequence is a person between 18 and 65 years old who received the Ad26.COV2.S COVID-19 vaccine or a placebo. The rearrangement joins TRBV4-3 to TRBJ2-5; TRBD1 might be the D (6 bases). The CDR3 coding sequence is TGCGCCAGCAGCCAAGAGAGAGGGGACACATTACAAGAGACCCAGTACTTC. As protein: CASSQERGDTLQETQYF.